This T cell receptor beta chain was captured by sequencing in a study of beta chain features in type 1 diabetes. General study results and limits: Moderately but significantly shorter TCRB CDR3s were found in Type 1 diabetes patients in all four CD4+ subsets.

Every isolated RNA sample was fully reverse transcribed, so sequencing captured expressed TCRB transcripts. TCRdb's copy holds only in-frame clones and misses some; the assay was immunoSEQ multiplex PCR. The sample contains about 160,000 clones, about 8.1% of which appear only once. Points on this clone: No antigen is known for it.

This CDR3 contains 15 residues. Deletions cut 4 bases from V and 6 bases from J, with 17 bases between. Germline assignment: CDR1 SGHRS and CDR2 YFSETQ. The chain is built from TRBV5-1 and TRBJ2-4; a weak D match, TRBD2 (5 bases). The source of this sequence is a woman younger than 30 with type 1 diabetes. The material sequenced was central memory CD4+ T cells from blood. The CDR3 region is CASSPTQRAGNIQYF. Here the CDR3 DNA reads TGCGCCAGCAGCCCGACACAGAGGGCGGGAAACATTCAGTACTTC.